The 20 T cell receptor beta chains in this list originate from one sample, sequenced in a study of early stage breast cancer tumors. The assay was immunoSEQ multiplex PCR, and TCRdb's table has in-frame clones only and misses some. The repertoire holds tens of thousands of clones, around three quarters seen once, with about 13% in the top ten. Specimen: blood. The receptor source for this set is a person in their sixties with breast cancer.

J is TRBJ2-2 and V is TRBV4-3; D is perhaps TRBD2 (5 bases). V lost 1 base, J lost 0 bases, and 12 bases lay in between. The CDR3 loop spans 17 amino acids. Germline V gene data show CDR1 as LGHNA and CDR2 as YSLEER. The CDR3 nucleotides read TGCGCCAGCAGCCAAGTCCTCGCGGGTGCGAACACCGGGGAGCTGTTTTTT. Translated: CASSQVLAGANTGELFF.

The chain recombines TRBV25-1 with TRBJ1-1; D may be TRBD1 (5 bases). Germline V gene data show CDR1 as MGHDK and CDR2 as SYGVNS. There are 15 residues in the CDR3. Between the trimmed V and J ends, which lost 0 bases and 6 bases, there was a span of 14 bases. The CDR3 loop reads CASSEYGGILSEAFF. The DNA for the CDR3 is TGTGCCAGCAGTGAATATGGGGGGATATTGTCTGAAGCTTTCTTT.

The chain carries TRBV21-1 and TRBJ1-5; no DNA check was done on the table's D call, TRBD1. TRBV21-1 has pseudogene status. This CDR3 spans 17 amino acids. CDR3 in amino acids: CASSKGDREHGNQPQHF. In DNA, the CDR3 is TGTGCCAGCAGCAAAGGAGACAGGGAGCATGGCAATCAGCCCCAGCATTTT.

This clone was seen a handful of times. The gene calls are TRBV27 and TRBJ2-3, with D possibly being TRBD2 (5 bases). The CDR3 runs 15 residues. Germline CDR1 reads MNHEY; CDR2 reads SMNVEV (reference sequence). Trimming pared 6 bases from V and 2 bases from J, leaving 15 bases between. Written as DNA, the CDR3 is TGTGCCAGCAGGGATTCGAGGGCCCACACAGATACGCAGTATTTT. Translated, it gives CASRDSRAHTDTQYF.

Written as DNA, the CDR3 is TGTGCCTGGAGTGTCGTGGGAGAGCAACAGTACTTC. This gives the protein CAWSVVGEQQYF. V and J are TRBV30 and TRBJ2-5; D may be TRBD2 (5 bases). The germline V gene encodes CDR1 GTSNPN and CDR2 SVGIG (reference sequence). The CDR3 is made up of 12 amino acids. V shed 0 bases and J shed 11 bases, with 13 bases lying between them. The whole variable domain, filled in from reference TRBV30 and TRBJ2-5, reads SQTIHQWPATLVQPVGSPLSLECTVEGTSNPNLYWYRQAAGRGLQLLFYSVGIGQISSEVPQNLSASRPQDRQFILSSKKLLLSDSGFYLCAWSVVGEQQYFGPGTRLLVL.

This chain joins TRBV10-3 and TRBJ2-1; 10 nucleotides agree with TRBD2. Trimming cost V 2 bases and J 7 bases; bases outside gene matches: 5. This CDR3 has 15 amino acids. Germline CDR1 and CDR2: ENHRY and SYGVKD. DNA of the CDR3: TGTGCCATCAGTGAGGGGCAGACTAGCGGGAATGAGCAGTTCTTC. This sequence encodes CAISEGQTSGNEQFF.

This chain connects TRBV11-2 to TRBJ1-4; D might be TRBD1 (5 bases). Deletions cut 5 bases from V and 2 bases from J, with 12 bases between. The CDR3 spans 15 residues. In germline, CDR1 is SGHAT, CDR2 FQNNGV. The CDR3 region is CASSQGVGTNEKLFF. CDR3 bases: TGTGCCAGCAGCCAAGGGGTTGGCACTAATGAAAAACTGTTTTTT.

The chain uses TRBV5-1 and TRBJ2-7; perhaps TRBD1 as D (6 bases). With 4 bases removed from V and 5 bases from J, the gap between germline ends came to 10 bases. The V gene's germline CDR1 is SGHRS and CDR2 YFSETQ. This CDR3 region has 12 residues. Written as DNA, the CDR3 is TGCGCCAGCAGCGCGGCAGGGGACGAGCAGTACTTC. It translates to CASSAAGDEQYF.

J is TRBJ2-7 and V is TRBV7-2; perhaps TRBD2 as D (8 bases). This CDR3 is built from 15 residues. Trimming shortened V by 1 base and J by 3 bases, and 13 bases separated the two germline ends. Germline V lookup: CDR1 SGHTA, CDR2 FQGNSA. The CDR3 sequence is CASSLEGAGGYEQYF. CDR3 DNA sequence: TGTGCCAGCAGCTTAGAGGGGGCGGGGGGCTACGAGCAGTACTTC.

The V and J genes are TRBV19 and TRBJ2-1; TRBD2 matches 14 bases. The J segment lost 8 bases and the V segment lost 5 bases, leaving 5 bases of the junction unmatched. The CDR3 has 15 residues. The germline V gene encodes CDR1 LNHDA and CDR2 SQIVND (reference sequence). The CDR3 here is CASSPGTSGRHEQFF. The CDR3 DNA reads TGTGCCAGTAGTCCCGGGACTAGCGGGAGACATGAGCAGTTCTTC.

This sequence joins TRBV4-2 and TRBJ2-2; 7 nucleotides agree with TRBD2. This CDR3 comprises 19 residues. From germline, CDR1 is LGHNA and CDR2 YNFKEQ. The trim removed 0 bases at V and 1 base at J, leaving 11 bases unmatched. The CDR3 DNA follows: TGTGCCAGCAGCCAAGAGATGGCTAGCGGCTCCCTGAACACCGGGGAGCTGTTTTTT. This gives the protein CASSQEMASGSLNTGELFF.

The chain has TRBV15 and TRBJ1-5, with D possibly matching TRBD1 (5 bases). Germline values: CDR1 LNHNV, CDR2 YYDKDF (reference sequence). Trimming cost V 2 bases and J 6 bases, with 8 bases left between them. The CDR3 loop spans 13 amino acids. The CDR3 region has the DNA TGTGCCACCAGCAGACAGGGTGGTCAGCCCCAGCATTTT. Amino acids: CATSRQGGQPQHF.

The chain couples TRBV9 to TRBJ1-5; 7 bases fit TRBD1. The CDR3 extends over 16 amino acids. V lost 0 bases to trimming and J lost 5 bases; unmatched junction nucleotides: 8. In germline, CDR1 is SGDLS, CDR2 YYNGEE. CDR3 DNA: TGTGCCAGCAGCGTAGGGGGGCGACAGGGAGATCAGCCCCAGCATTTT. It codes for CASSVGGRQGDQPQHF.

This chain links TRBV5-1 with TRBJ2-5, with D maybe TRBD2 (6 bases). This CDR3 comprises 15 residues. Trimming removed 1 base at V and 2 bases at J, with 12 bases between. Looked up from germline, CDR1 is SGHRS and CDR2 is YFSETQ. The CDR3 region is CASSLSLAEQETQYF. The CDR3 DNA is TGCGCCAGCAGCTTGTCACTAGCAGAACAAGAGACCCAGTACTTC.

The rearrangement joins TRBV7-9 to TRBJ1-1; 10 nucleotides match TRBD1. Trimming removed 3 bases from V and 1 base from J; junction bases left unmatched: 2. The germline gives CDR1 SEHNR, CDR2 FQNEAQ (reference sequence). The CDR3 spans 15 residues. In DNA, the CDR3 is TGTGCCAGCAGCTTGACAGGGGGCGCGAACACTGAAGCTTTCTTT. This sequence encodes CASSLTGGANTEAFF.

The chain recombines TRBV27 with TRBJ2-5, with D possibly being TRBD2 (6 bases). Per the germline V gene, CDR1 is MNHEY and CDR2 is SMNVEV (reference sequence). There are 15 residues in the CDR3. The germline V and J ends were trimmed by 5 bases and 3 bases, with 16 bases remaining between them. This CDR3 reads CASSPVGGRKETQYF. The CDR3 DNA reads TGTGCCAGCAGTCCCGTGGGAGGTCGGAAAGAGACCCAGTACTTC.

The chain has TRBV4-3 and TRBJ2-3; 8 bases agree with TRBD1. The V gene end was trimmed by 4 bases and the J gene end by 3 bases; junction bases not matched to a gene: 6. Germline CDR1 is LGHNA and CDR2 is YSLEER. The CDR3 sequence is 15 residues long. The DNA of the CDR3 is TGCGCCAGCAGCCTCGGGACAGGAGATACAGATACGCAGTATTTT. Translated, it gives CASSLGTGDTDTQYF.

The V gene is TRBV5-8, the J gene TRBJ2-7; TRBD2 aligns across 7 bases. This CDR3 region has 18 residues. V trimming: 2 bases; J trimming: 2 bases; junction bases outside the gene matches: 16. Germline V gene sequence: CDR1 SGHTS, CDR2 YDEGEE. As DNA, the CDR3 is TGTGCCAGCAGCTTTGGCCTAGCGGCCCGAAGGGGCCCCTACGAGCAGTACTTC. Translating gives CASSFGLAARRGPYEQYF.

The rearrangement joins TRBV7-9 to TRBJ2-7; perhaps TRBD1 as D (5 bases). V was pared by 5 bases and J by 0 bases, with 8 bases between. CDR3 length: 13 amino acids. Per the germline V gene, CDR1 is SEHNR and CDR2 is FQNEAQ (reference sequence). The CDR3 DNA is TGTGCCAGCAGCACAGGCAGCTCCTACGAGCAGTACTTC. This gives the protein CASSTGSSYEQYF.

Written as DNA, the CDR3 is TGTGCCAGCAGTTTCTCAGTCAACCAGCCCCAGCATTTT. It yields the protein CASSFSVNQPQHF. The V call is TRBV27, the J call TRBJ1-5; D is ambiguous. Looked up from germline, CDR1 is MNHEY and CDR2 is SMNVEV (reference sequence). Trimming cost V 3 bases and J 7 bases, with 10 bases left between them. The CDR3 covers 13 residues.